This section outlines one T cell receptor (beta chain) sequence together with its context. Repertoires were generated with immunoSEQ multiplex PCR, while TCRdb's copy carries only in-frame clones and drops some. Here the sample spans more than 110,000 clones, about 80% being singletons. Germline V lookup: CDR1 SNHLY, CDR2 FYNNEI. There are 14 residues in the CDR3. V was pared by 6 bases and J by 9 bases, with 5 bases of the junction left unmatched. The data were obtained in a study of blood T cell repertoires in COVID-19. The TCR comes from a human donor in a cohort sampled during active COVID-19. Sequenced input: peripheral blood. This chain links TRBV2 with TRBJ1-6; 10 positions agree with TRBD1. CDR3 loop: CASRTGTGVSPLHF. The CDR3 DNA reads TGTGCCAGCAGGACCGGGACAGGGGTTTCACCCCTCCACTTT.